Each of the 18 T cell receptor beta chains below was sequenced from the same sample in a study of resident and recirculating memory T cells in vitiligo. Only in-frame clones appear in the TCRdb table, and some are missing; sequencing was by immunoSEQ multiplex PCR. Counted here are tens of thousands of clones, roughly nine tenths occurring once; the ten biggest clones make up less than 5.5%. The sequencing sample was made of blood. The origin of the receptors is a male donor with vitiligo.

The chain couples TRBV2 to TRBJ2-3; D possibly corresponds to TRBD1 (5 bases). Per the germline V gene, CDR1 is SNHLY and CDR2 is FYNNEI. This CDR3 has 15 residues. V was cut by 5 bases and J by 0 bases, with 12 bases left in between. The CDR3 DNA is TGTGCCAGCAGTACTTCAGGGTATAGCACAGATACGCAGTATTTT. This codes for CASSTSGYSTDTQYF.

The chain couples TRBV4-2 to TRBJ2-1; 13 bases are shared with TRBD2. V was pared by 4 bases and J by 8 bases, with 5 bases of the junction left unmatched. The CDR3 has 15 residues. CDR1 is LGHNA, CDR2 YNFKEQ, per germline. DNA for the CDR3: TGTGCCAGCAGCCGACTAGCGGGGGGTAGCGATGAGCAGTTCTTC. Amino acids: CASSRLAGGSDEQFF.

This chain uses TRBV4-1 with TRBJ2-2; unclear D gene. In germline, CDR1 is MGHRA, CDR2 YSYEKL. This CDR3 comprises 12 residues. V lost 3 bases, J lost 8 bases, and 7 bases lay in between. The CDR3 reads CASSHPLGELFF. For the CDR3, the DNA is TGCGCCAGCAGCCACCCGTTAGGGGAGCTGTTTTTT.

V gene TRBV7-2 combines with J gene TRBJ2-7; unclear D gene. Germline CDR1 reads SGHTA; CDR2 reads FQGNSA. CDR3 size: 14 residues. Trimming pared 0 bases from V and 2 bases from J, leaving 8 bases between. For the CDR3, the DNA is TGTGCCAGCAGCTTAGCGGTCGGAGCCTACGAGCAGTACTTC. Translated, it gives CASSLAVGAYEQYF.

CDR3 residues: CAWSLGAEQYF. CDR3 sequence (DNA): TGTGCCTGGAGTCTGGGAGCTGAGCAGTACTTC. This chain connects TRBV30 to TRBJ2-7, with D tentatively TRBD2 (5 bases). This CDR3 is built from 11 residues. V lost 2 bases and J lost 7, with 9 bases in between. The V gene's germline CDR1 is GTSNPN and CDR2 SVGIG (reference sequence).

The V gene is TRBV9, the J gene TRBJ2-7, with 8 bases fitting TRBD2. Germline V gene data show CDR1 as SGDLS and CDR2 as YYNGEE. The CDR3 runs 16 residues. The V gene end was trimmed by 3 bases and the J gene end by 4 bases; junction bases not matched to a gene: 12. DNA of the CDR3: TGTGCCAGCAGCGCTCGCAAAGCGGGGGCGCCTTACGAGCAGTACTTC. This encodes CASSARKAGAPYEQYF.

V is TRBV4-3 and J is TRBJ1-2; D is uncertain. The CDR3 extends over 16 amino acids. Germline assignment: CDR1 LGHNA and CDR2 YSLEER. V lost 4 bases to trimming and J lost 8 bases, with 23 bases between them. The CDR3, as DNA: TGCGCCAGCAGCCCCATGCCCCCGGGCCGGGGAGGCGGCTACACCTTC. Translated: CASSPMPPGRGGGYTF.

V and J are TRBV7-2 and TRBJ1-5; no reliable D call. This CDR3 is built from 13 residues. V lost 2 bases and J lost 5, with 7 bases in between. Germline values: CDR1 SGHTA, CDR2 FQGNSA. The CDR3 sequence: CASSLNRHQPQHF. CDR3 coding DNA: TGTGCCAGCAGCTTAAACAGACATCAGCCCCAGCATTTT.

This rearrangement joins TRBV6-5 to TRBJ1-4, with D possibly matching TRBD1 (5 bases). The CDR3 totals 14 residues. The germline V and J ends were trimmed by 0 bases and 3 bases, with 5 bases remaining between them. Germline V CDR1 and CDR2: MNHEY, SVGAGI. The CDR3 DNA reads as TGTGCCAGCAGTTACTCAGGGGCTAATGAAAAACTGTTTTTT. Its translation is CASSYSGANEKLFF.

As DNA, the CDR3 is TGTGCCACCAGCGGGGGGCAGGGGGCAATTGGAAACTATGGCTACACCTTC. Amino acid sequence: CATSGGQGAIGNYGYTF. The rearrangement uses TRBV15 and TRBJ1-2, with 8 bases that match TRBD1. Germline V gene lookup returns CDR1 LNHNV and CDR2 YYDKDF (reference sequence). Trimming cost V 5 bases and J 2 bases; bases outside gene matches: 13. CDR3 length: 17 amino acids.

This rearrangement joins TRBV28 to TRBJ1-5; no clear D. Germline V lookup: CDR1 MDHEN, CDR2 SYDVKM. The CDR3 covers 17 residues. Between the trimmed V and J ends, which lost 5 bases and 1 base, there was a span of 18 bases. CDR3 nucleotide sequence: TGTGCCAGCAGTCCCCCCCCGCGAGGGAGAAGCAATCAGCCCCAGCATTTT. Encoded protein: CASSPPPRGRSNQPQHF.

The chain uses TRBV5-1 and TRBJ1-1, with D perhaps TRBD1 (5 bases). V was pared by 1 base and J by 4 bases, with 11 bases between. From germline, CDR1 is SGHRS and CDR2 YFSETQ. CDR3 length: 14 residues. CDR3 sequence reads: CASSLTATATEAFF. In DNA form, the CDR3 reads TGCGCCAGCAGCTTGACAGCGACAGCCACTGAAGCTTTCTTT.

The chain couples TRBV11-2 to TRBJ2-7, with 9 bases aligning to TRBD2. There are 15 residues in the CDR3. Germline CDR1 SGHAT, CDR2 FQNNGV. V shed 0 bases and J 9 bases; nucleotides not matched to a gene: 9. This CDR3 is CASSLDRAGGGVQYF. CDR3 coding DNA: TGTGCCAGCAGCTTAGATAGAGCGGGGGGAGGGGTGCAGTACTTC.

The chain uses TRBV11-3 and TRBJ2-2, with 8 bases aligning to TRBD1. From germline, CDR1 is SGHNT and CDR2 YENEEA. The CDR3 is 13 amino acids. J gave up 1 base and V 11 bases, and 3 bases lay outside the gene matches. The CDR3 DNA is TGTGCCTCTGGACAGGGGAACACCGGGGAGCTGTTTTTT. It is translated as CASGQGNTGELFF.

The chain joins TRBV28 to TRBJ1-1, with D perhaps matching TRBD1 (5 bases). CDR1 and CDR2 from the germline V gene are MDHEN and SYDVKM. The V end was cut by 4 bases, the J end by 0 bases, with 6 bases between. The CDR3 runs 13 residues. CDR3: CASSYRLNTEAFF. The CDR3 DNA is TGTGCCAGCAGTTACAGGTTGAACACTGAAGCTTTCTTT. Full variable domain (rest looked up from reference TRBV28 and TRBJ1-1): DVKVTQSSRYLVKRTGEKVFLECVQDMDHENMFWYRQDPGLGLRLIYFSYDVKMKEKGDIPEGYSVSREKKERFSLILESASTNQTSMYLCASSYRLNTEAFFGQGTRLTVV.

CDR3 amino acids: CASTVTQGSKAFF. Here the CDR3 DNA reads TGTGCCAGCACCGTTACGCAGGGCTCCAAAGCTTTCTTT. The chain employs TRBV27 and TRBJ1-1; a weak D match, TRBD1 (5 bases). The CDR3 runs to 13 residues. V gave up 7 bases and J gave up 9 bases, with 18 bases separating them. Germline V gene lookup returns CDR1 MNHEY and CDR2 SMNVEV (reference sequence).

This chain uses TRBV28 with TRBJ1-6; the D is unclear. V was shortened by 3 bases and J by 4 bases, with 10 bases between the two germline ends. Germline CDR1 and CDR2: MDHEN and SYDVKM. The CDR3 sequence is 15 residues long. CDR3 bases: TGTGCCAGCAGTTTCCGGACTGAATATAATTCACCCCTCCACTTT. Protein product: CASSFRTEYNSPLHF.

The chain uses TRBV4-2 and TRBJ2-3; possible D gene TRBD2, 6 bases. V was cut by 4 bases and J by 6 bases, with 20 bases left in between. The CDR3 is 16 residues long. CDR1 is LGHNA and CDR2 is YNFKEQ in the germline V gene. CDR3: CASSPNRDSGSDTQYF. The CDR3 DNA is TGTGCCAGCAGCCCCAACCGGGACTCAGGCTCCGATACGCAGTATTTT.